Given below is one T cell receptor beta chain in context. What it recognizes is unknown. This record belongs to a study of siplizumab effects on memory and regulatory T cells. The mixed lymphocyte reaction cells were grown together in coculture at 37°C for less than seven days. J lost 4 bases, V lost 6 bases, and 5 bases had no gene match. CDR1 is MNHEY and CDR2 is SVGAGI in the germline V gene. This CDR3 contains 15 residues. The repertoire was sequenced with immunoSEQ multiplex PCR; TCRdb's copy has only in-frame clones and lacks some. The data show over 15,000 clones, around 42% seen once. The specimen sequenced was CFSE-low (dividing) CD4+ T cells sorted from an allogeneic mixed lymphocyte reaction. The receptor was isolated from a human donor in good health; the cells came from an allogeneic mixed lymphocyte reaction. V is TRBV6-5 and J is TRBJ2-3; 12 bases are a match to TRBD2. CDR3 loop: CASRSSGGAADTQYF. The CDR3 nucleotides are TGTGCCAGCAGGTCTAGCGGGGGGGCCGCAGATACGCAGTATTTT.